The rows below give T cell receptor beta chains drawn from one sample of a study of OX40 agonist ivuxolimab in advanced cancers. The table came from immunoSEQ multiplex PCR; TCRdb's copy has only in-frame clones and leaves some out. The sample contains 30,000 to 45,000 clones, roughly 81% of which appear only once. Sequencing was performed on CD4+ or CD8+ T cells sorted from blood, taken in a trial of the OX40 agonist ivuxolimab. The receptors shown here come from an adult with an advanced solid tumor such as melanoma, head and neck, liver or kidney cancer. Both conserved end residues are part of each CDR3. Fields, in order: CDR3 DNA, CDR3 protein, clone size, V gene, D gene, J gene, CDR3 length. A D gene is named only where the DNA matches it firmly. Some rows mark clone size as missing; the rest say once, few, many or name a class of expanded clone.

cdr3_nt: TGTGCCAGCTCCTCAGGGGGCAGGGGGAACTATGGCTACACCTTC
cdr3_aa: CASSSGGRGNYGYTF
clone_size: NA
v_call: TRBV28
d_call: TRBD1
j_call: TRBJ1-2
cdr3_length: 15

cdr3_nt: TGTGCCAGCAGCTTCCTGGACAGACTGAGCTCCTACGAGCAGTACTTC
cdr3_aa: CASSFLDRLSSYEQYF
clone_size: NA
v_call: TRBV7-2
d_call: NA
j_call: TRBJ2-7
cdr3_length: 16

cdr3_nt: TGTGCCAGCTCCGCGGGTCTATCGAGGTGGAGCCAAGAGACCCAGTACTTC
cdr3_aa: CASSAGLSRWSQETQYF
clone_size: few
v_call: TRBV18
d_call: NA
j_call: TRBJ2-5
cdr3_length: 17

cdr3_nt: TGTGCCAGCAGTGTTAGGGGCGATAATGACATTCAGTACTTC
cdr3_aa: CASSVRGDNDIQYF
clone_size: few
v_call: TRBV2
d_call: NA
j_call: TRBJ2-4
cdr3_length: 14

cdr3_nt: TGTGCCAGCATCAAACCGGAGGGGGCTAGCGAGCAGTTCTTC
cdr3_aa: CASIKPEGASEQFF
clone_size: once
v_call: TRBV6-1
d_call: NA
j_call: TRBJ2-1
cdr3_length: 14

cdr3_nt: TGTGCCACCAGCAGGGGAAGATATGGCTACACCTTC
cdr3_aa: CATSRGRYGYTF
clone_size: NA
v_call: TRBV15
d_call: NA
j_call: TRBJ1-2
cdr3_length: 12

cdr3_nt: TGTGCCATCAGTGAGGGAACGGGACAGGAGATATACAATGAGCAGTTCTTC
cdr3_aa: CAISEGTGQEIYNEQFF
clone_size: NA
v_call: TRBV10-3
d_call: TRBD1
j_call: TRBJ2-1
cdr3_length: 17

cdr3_nt: TGTGCCAGCAGCGTAGTGGGGACTACCAACAATGAGCAGTTCTTC
cdr3_aa: CASSVVGTTNNEQFF
clone_size: NA
v_call: TRBV9
d_call: TRBD2
j_call: TRBJ2-1
cdr3_length: 15

cdr3_nt: TGTGCCAGCAGCTTAGTAGCGGGAGGGCCGCTAGATACGCAGTATTTT
cdr3_aa: CASSLVAGGPLDTQYF
clone_size: NA
v_call: TRBV7-3
d_call: TRBD2
j_call: TRBJ2-3
cdr3_length: 16

cdr3_nt: TGCAGCGGGGGCGCTGCGAACACCGGGGAGCTGTTTTTT
cdr3_aa: CSGGAANTGELFF
clone_size: NA
v_call: TRBV29-1
d_call: NA
j_call: TRBJ2-2
cdr3_length: 13

cdr3_nt: TGTGCCAGCGGATCTAACTCGGGAGGAGCCTACGAGCAGTACTTC
cdr3_aa: CASGSNSGGAYEQYF
clone_size: NA
v_call: TRBV6-5
d_call: TRBD2
j_call: TRBJ2-7
cdr3_length: 15

cdr3_nt: TGTGCCAGCAGCAACGGACAGGGGGCGCCAGGAGGCTACACCTTC
cdr3_aa: CASSNGQGAPGGYTF
clone_size: NA
v_call: TRBV7-9
d_call: TRBD1
j_call: TRBJ1-2
cdr3_length: 15

cdr3_nt: TGCGCCAGCAGCTTGTTCGCAGGGCTCACTGAAGCTTTCTTT
cdr3_aa: CASSLFAGLTEAFF
clone_size: NA
v_call: TRBV5-1
d_call: NA
j_call: TRBJ1-1
cdr3_length: 14

cdr3_nt: TGCAGTGCTAGAGTAGACCCTACGGCTTTCTTT
cdr3_aa: CSARVDPTAFF
clone_size: NA
v_call: TRBV20-1
d_call: NA
j_call: TRBJ1-1
cdr3_length: 11

cdr3_nt: TGTGCCAGCAGACCCAACACAGATACGCAGTATTTT
cdr3_aa: CASRPNTDTQYF
clone_size: NA
v_call: TRBV6-1
d_call: NA
j_call: TRBJ2-3
cdr3_length: 12

cdr3_nt: TGCGCCAGCAGCCTAAGGGACAACCCGGTTACTGGAAACACCATATATTTT
cdr3_aa: CASSLRDNPVTGNTIYF
clone_size: NA
v_call: TRBV5-1
d_call: NA
j_call: TRBJ1-3
cdr3_length: 17

cdr3_nt: TGTGCCAGTAGTCCTCAGGGGTTCTATGGCTACACCTTC
cdr3_aa: CASSPQGFYGYTF
clone_size: once
v_call: TRBV19
d_call: NA
j_call: TRBJ1-2
cdr3_length: 13

cdr3_nt: TGTGCCAGCAGGACAAGGGACGGGCCAACCTACGAGCAGTACTTC
cdr3_aa: CASRTRDGPTYEQYF
clone_size: few
v_call: TRBV28
d_call: NA
j_call: TRBJ2-7
cdr3_length: 15

cdr3_nt: TGTGCCAGCAGTTTGACAGGGGCCGCCCAAGAAGCTTTCTTT
cdr3_aa: CASSLTGAAQEAFF
clone_size: NA
v_call: TRBV5-6
d_call: TRBD1
j_call: TRBJ1-1
cdr3_length: 14

cdr3_nt: TGTGCCAGCAGTTCCATCGGTGACAGGGGGCGAAATTCACCCCTCCACTTT
cdr3_aa: CASSSIGDRGRNSPLHF
clone_size: NA
v_call: TRBV27
d_call: TRBD1
j_call: TRBJ1-6
cdr3_length: 17

cdr3_nt: TGTGCCAGCAGTTCCCAACAGGTCGAAACAAATGAAAAACTGTTTTTT
cdr3_aa: CASSSQQVETNEKLFF
clone_size: NA
v_call: TRBV27
d_call: NA
j_call: TRBJ1-4
cdr3_length: 16

cdr3_nt: TGTGCCAGCAGTTCGACTAGCGGGGAGGGAGAGACCCAGTACTTC
cdr3_aa: CASSSTSGEGETQYF
clone_size: NA
v_call: TRBV6-6
d_call: TRBD2
j_call: TRBJ2-5
cdr3_length: 15

cdr3_nt: TGTGCCTGGATTATCCCCGGGATCGGGTCGGTAGCTTTCTTT
cdr3_aa: CAWIIPGIGSVAFF
clone_size: few
v_call: TRBV30
d_call: NA
j_call: TRBJ1-1
cdr3_length: 14

cdr3_nt: TGTGCCAGCAGCATCCGGGACAGTCGGACCGGGGAGCTGTTTTTT
cdr3_aa: CASSIRDSRTGELFF
clone_size: once
v_call: TRBV5-5
d_call: TRBD1
j_call: TRBJ2-2
cdr3_length: 15

cdr3_nt: TGTGCCAGCAGGAGGGGATTCGCCTACGAGCAGTACTTC
cdr3_aa: CASRRGFAYEQYF
clone_size: NA
v_call: TRBV27
d_call: NA
j_call: TRBJ2-7
cdr3_length: 13

cdr3_nt: TGTGCCTGGGGTACAGGGGGCTCCTACGAGCAGTACTTC
cdr3_aa: CAWGTGGSYEQYF
clone_size: NA
v_call: TRBV30
d_call: TRBD1
j_call: TRBJ2-7
cdr3_length: 13

cdr3_nt: TGTGCCAGCAGCACCAGCGGGAGGGCCAGATACGAGCAGTACTTC
cdr3_aa: CASSTSGRARYEQYF
clone_size: NA
v_call: TRBV6-1
d_call: TRBD2
j_call: TRBJ2-7
cdr3_length: 15

cdr3_nt: TGCGCCAGCAGTGAGTGGCAGAGGGCCGGCGGGGAGCTGTTTTTT
cdr3_aa: CASSEWQRAGGELFF
clone_size: NA
v_call: TRBV10-2
d_call: NA
j_call: TRBJ2-2
cdr3_length: 15

cdr3_nt: TGTGCCAGCAGTGAAGGGGGGTCGAAGGAGACCCAGTACTTC
cdr3_aa: CASSEGGSKETQYF
clone_size: NA
v_call: TRBV2
d_call: NA
j_call: TRBJ2-5
cdr3_length: 14

cdr3_nt: TGTGCCAGCAGCTTGGGACCGAGGGGGTACAATTCACCCCTCCACTTT
cdr3_aa: CASSLGPRGYNSPLHF
clone_size: NA
v_call: TRBV5-4
d_call: NA
j_call: TRBJ1-6
cdr3_length: 16

cdr3_nt: TGTGCCAGCAGCCCACTAGGGATCTCCGGGAACACTGAAGCTTTCTTT
cdr3_aa: CASSPLGISGNTEAFF
clone_size: NA
v_call: TRBV28
d_call: NA
j_call: TRBJ1-1
cdr3_length: 16

cdr3_nt: TGCGCCAGCAGCTTGAGGAGCGGGAGGGCCGGGGAGACCCAGTACTTC
cdr3_aa: CASSLRSGRAGETQYF
clone_size: NA
v_call: TRBV5-1
d_call: TRBD2
j_call: TRBJ2-5
cdr3_length: 16

cdr3_nt: TGTGCCAGTAGCCCCGACAGGGTTGGCACAGATACGCAGTATTTT
cdr3_aa: CASSPDRVGTDTQYF
clone_size: NA
v_call: TRBV19
d_call: TRBD1
j_call: TRBJ2-3
cdr3_length: 15

cdr3_nt: TGTGCCAGCAGTGAATCCCGGGACGCCTATAGCAATCAGCCCCAGCATTTT
cdr3_aa: CASSESRDAYSNQPQHF
clone_size: NA
v_call: TRBV25-1
d_call: NA
j_call: TRBJ1-5
cdr3_length: 17

cdr3_nt: TGTGCCAGCAGTGAGCTAGCGGGAGAATCATTGTACGAGCAGTACTTC
cdr3_aa: CASSELAGESLYEQYF
clone_size: NA
v_call: TRBV6-1
d_call: TRBD2
j_call: TRBJ2-7
cdr3_length: 16

cdr3_nt: TGTGCCATCATGACGGACAGGGACACTGAAGCTTTCTTT
cdr3_aa: CAIMTDRDTEAFF
clone_size: NA
v_call: TRBV6-5
d_call: TRBD1
j_call: TRBJ1-1
cdr3_length: 13

cdr3_nt: TGTGCCAGCAGCTTATTGGGACTAGCGACAGAGACCCAGTACTTC
cdr3_aa: CASSLLGLATETQYF
clone_size: NA
v_call: TRBV7-3
d_call: TRBD2
j_call: TRBJ2-5
cdr3_length: 15

cdr3_nt: TGTGCCATCAAGGATCTGGGACAGGGATCCTACGAGCAGTACTTC
cdr3_aa: CAIKDLGQGSYEQYF
clone_size: few
v_call: TRBV28
d_call: TRBD1
j_call: TRBJ2-7
cdr3_length: 15

cdr3_nt: TGCGCCAGCAGCTTGGGTGCAGGGAGTAACACCGGGGAGCTGTTTTTT
cdr3_aa: CASSLGAGSNTGELFF
clone_size: NA
v_call: TRBV5-1
d_call: NA
j_call: TRBJ2-2
cdr3_length: 16

cdr3_nt: TGTGCCAGCAGCCCTAGGACTAGTCGGAGTGAGCAGTTCTTC
cdr3_aa: CASSPRTSRSEQFF
clone_size: NA
v_call: TRBV7-8
d_call: TRBD2
j_call: TRBJ2-1
cdr3_length: 14

cdr3_nt: TGCGCCGGCAGCCGCCGACTAGCGGGGGGCGAAGGGTACAATGAGCAGTTCTTC
cdr3_aa: CAGSRRLAGGEGYNEQFF
clone_size: once
v_call: TRBV4-3
d_call: TRBD2
j_call: TRBJ2-1
cdr3_length: 18

cdr3_nt: TGTGCCAGCAGCGTAGGACAGTATAATTCACCCCTCCACTTT
cdr3_aa: CASSVGQYNSPLHF
clone_size: NA
v_call: TRBV9
d_call: NA
j_call: TRBJ1-6
cdr3_length: 14

cdr3_nt: TGCGCCAGCATGATCCCGGGGGCGAACTATGGCTACACCTTC
cdr3_aa: CASMIPGANYGYTF
clone_size: NA
v_call: TRBV10-2
d_call: NA
j_call: TRBJ1-2
cdr3_length: 14

cdr3_nt: TGTGCCCCCCGATGGAGGGCCGTGTCCTATAATTCACCCCTCCACTTC
cdr3_aa: CAPRWRAVSYNSPLHF
clone_size: NA
v_call: TRBV21-1
d_call: NA
j_call: TRBJ2-7
cdr3_length: 16

cdr3_nt: TGTGCCAGCAGTTACACGGTGGATCAGCCCCAGCATTTT
cdr3_aa: CASSYTVDQPQHF
clone_size: NA
v_call: TRBV6-6
d_call: NA
j_call: TRBJ1-5
cdr3_length: 13

cdr3_nt: TGTGCCTCCAGCGGCTACACCTTC
cdr3_aa: CASSGYTF
clone_size: NA
v_call: TRBV30
d_call: NA
j_call: TRBJ1-2
cdr3_length: 8

cdr3_nt: TGTGCCAGCAGCTTAGGACCAGTGGCAGATACGCAGTATTTT
cdr3_aa: CASSLGPVADTQYF
clone_size: NA
v_call: TRBV7-6
d_call: NA
j_call: TRBJ2-3
cdr3_length: 14

cdr3_nt: TGCAGCGCTCGTAAGGGGCTCTACGAGCAGTACTTC
cdr3_aa: CSARKGLYEQYF
clone_size: NA
v_call: TRBV29-1
d_call: NA
j_call: TRBJ2-7
cdr3_length: 12

cdr3_nt: TGTGCCAGCAGCGCTCTAGCGGGGGGGCTTAATGAGCAGTTCTTC
cdr3_aa: CASSALAGGLNEQFF
clone_size: NA
v_call: TRBV6-5
d_call: TRBD2
j_call: TRBJ2-1
cdr3_length: 15

cdr3_nt: TGTGCCAGCAGCCTGGACAGCTACACTGAAGCTTTCTTT
cdr3_aa: CASSLDSYTEAFF
clone_size: once
v_call: TRBV4-2
d_call: NA
j_call: TRBJ1-1
cdr3_length: 13

cdr3_nt: TGTGCTAGCAGCTTGTCCGGGGGACCCGGCGCCCAGTACTTC
cdr3_aa: CASSLSGGPGAQYF
clone_size: NA
v_call: TRBV7-7
d_call: NA
j_call: TRBJ2-5
cdr3_length: 14

cdr3_nt: TGCGCCAGCAGCCAAGATAGACAGTCTCTCAGGTTCTTC
cdr3_aa: CASSQDRQSLRFF
clone_size: NA
v_call: TRBV4-1
d_call: NA
j_call: TRBJ2-1
cdr3_length: 13

cdr3_nt: TGTGCCAGCAGCCGCAGGGTTGGCGGGGAGCTGTTTTTT
cdr3_aa: CASSRRVGGELFF
clone_size: few
v_call: TRBV7-2
d_call: NA
j_call: TRBJ2-2
cdr3_length: 13